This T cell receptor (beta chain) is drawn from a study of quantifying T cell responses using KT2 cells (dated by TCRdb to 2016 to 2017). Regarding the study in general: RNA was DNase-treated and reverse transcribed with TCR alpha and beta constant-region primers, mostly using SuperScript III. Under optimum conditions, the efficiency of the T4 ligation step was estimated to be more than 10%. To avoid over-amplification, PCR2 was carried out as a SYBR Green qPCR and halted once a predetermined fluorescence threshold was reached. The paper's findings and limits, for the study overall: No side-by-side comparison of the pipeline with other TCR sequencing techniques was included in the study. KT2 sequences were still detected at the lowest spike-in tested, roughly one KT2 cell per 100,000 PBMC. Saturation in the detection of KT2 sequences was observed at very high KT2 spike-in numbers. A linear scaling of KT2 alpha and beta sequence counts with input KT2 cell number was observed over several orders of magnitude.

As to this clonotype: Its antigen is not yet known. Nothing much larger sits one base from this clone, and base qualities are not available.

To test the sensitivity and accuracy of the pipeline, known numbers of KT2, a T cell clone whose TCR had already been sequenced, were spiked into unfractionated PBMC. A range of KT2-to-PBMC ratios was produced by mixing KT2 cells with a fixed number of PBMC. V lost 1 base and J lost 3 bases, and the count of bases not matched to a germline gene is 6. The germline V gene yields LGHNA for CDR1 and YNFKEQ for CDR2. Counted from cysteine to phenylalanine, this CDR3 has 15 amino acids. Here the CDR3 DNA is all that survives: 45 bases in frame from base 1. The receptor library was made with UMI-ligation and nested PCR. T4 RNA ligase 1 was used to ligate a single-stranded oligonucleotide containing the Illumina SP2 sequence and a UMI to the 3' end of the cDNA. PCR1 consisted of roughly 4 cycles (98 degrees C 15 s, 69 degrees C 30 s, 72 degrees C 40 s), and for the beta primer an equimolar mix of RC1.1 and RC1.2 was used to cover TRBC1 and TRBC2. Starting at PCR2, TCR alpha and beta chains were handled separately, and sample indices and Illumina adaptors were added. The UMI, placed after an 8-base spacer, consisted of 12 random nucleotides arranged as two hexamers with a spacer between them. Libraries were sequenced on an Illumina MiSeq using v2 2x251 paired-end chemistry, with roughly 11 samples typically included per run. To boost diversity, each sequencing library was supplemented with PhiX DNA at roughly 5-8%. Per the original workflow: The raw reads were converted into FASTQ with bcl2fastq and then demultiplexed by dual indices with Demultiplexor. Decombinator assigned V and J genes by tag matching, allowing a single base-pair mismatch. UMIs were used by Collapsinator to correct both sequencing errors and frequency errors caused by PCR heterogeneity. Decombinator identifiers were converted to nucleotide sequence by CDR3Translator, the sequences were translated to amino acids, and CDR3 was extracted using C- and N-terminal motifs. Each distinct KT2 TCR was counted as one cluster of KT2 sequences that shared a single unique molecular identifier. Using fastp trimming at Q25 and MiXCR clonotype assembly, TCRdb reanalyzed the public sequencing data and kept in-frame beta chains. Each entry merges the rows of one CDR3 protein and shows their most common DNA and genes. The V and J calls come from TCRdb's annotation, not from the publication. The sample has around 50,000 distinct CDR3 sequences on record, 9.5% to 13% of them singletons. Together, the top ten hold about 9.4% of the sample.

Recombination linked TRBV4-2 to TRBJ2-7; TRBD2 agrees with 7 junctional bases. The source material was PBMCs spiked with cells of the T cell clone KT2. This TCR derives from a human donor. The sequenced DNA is TGTGCCAGCAGCCAAGCACGCGGGAGTGGCTACGAGCAGTACTTC. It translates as CASSQARGSGYEQYF.